These 5 T cell receptor beta chains share one sample of origin, sequenced in a study of regulatory T cells in long-lasting Graves disease. Building the TCR beta libraries relied on iRepertoire HTBI primers, and CDR3 regions underwent Arm-PCR. TCRdb used MiXCR to reprocess the multiplex PCR reads, holding one entry per CDR3 protein. The data contain about 660,000 distinct CDR3 sequences, around 32% of them singletons. The time point was: persistent/refractory GD, antithyroid drugs over 5 years with positive TRAb. Following extraction of RNA from PBMCs, that RNA was used to make the TCR library. Sequencing was performed on peripheral blood mononuclear cells (PBMCs), taken when the disease was refractory, from a patient treated with antithyroid drugs. Receptors were obtained from a female donor with Graves disease.

V usage is TRBV20-1 and J usage is TRBJ1-5; the D gene is possibly TRBD1 (6 bases). Trimming pared 6 bases from V and 0 bases from J, leaving 15 bases between. CDR3 size: 15 residues. Germline loops: CDR1 DFQATT, CDR2 SNEGSKA (reference sequence). DNA of the CDR3: TGCAGTGCCACCTCCCGACAGGTTAGCAATCAGCCCCAGCATTTT. Protein: CSATSRQVSNQPQHF.

The chain joins TRBV27 to TRBJ1-2, with D unresolved. This CDR3 contains 14 residues. Trimming removed 3 bases at V and 4 bases at J, with 12 bases between. The V gene's germline CDR1 is MNHEY and CDR2 SMNVEV (reference sequence). CDR3 sequence (DNA): TGTGCCAGCAGTTTTGGAATACTGGGCTATGGCTACACCTTC. As protein: CASSFGILGYGYTF.

A few counts support this clonotype. The chain recombines TRBV3-1 with TRBJ2-3; D remains unclear. The CDR3 sequence is 12 residues long. Trimming removed 1 base from V and 5 bases from J, with 4 bases in between. Germline values: CDR1 LGHDT, CDR2 YNNKEL (reference sequence). This CDR3 is CASSQVVDTQYF. The CDR3 DNA reads as TGTGCCAGCAGCCAAGTTGTAGATACGCAGTATTTT.

This clonotype has only a few counts. V is TRBV25-1 and J is TRBJ2-5, with 7 bases lining up with TRBD2. Trimming took 1 base from V and 5 from J; bases not matched to a gene: 10. CDR3 length: 16 residues. Germline CDR1 reads MGHDK; CDR2 reads SYGVNS. CDR3 in amino acids: CASSELRGGSHETQYF. CDR3 DNA: TGTGCCAGCAGTGAATTAAGGGGCGGGAGTCATGAGACCCAGTACTTC.

This clonotype was counted a few times. The rearrangement uses TRBV7-9 and TRBJ1-1; no reliable D call. V was trimmed by 5 bases and J by 8 bases, leaving 15 bases between them. Germline-derived CDR1 and CDR2 are SEHNR and FQNEAQ (reference sequence). CDR3 length equals 13 residues. The CDR3 protein is CASSGLGFSEAFF. The CDR3 DNA follows: TGTGCCAGCAGCGGCTTGGGGTTCAGCGAAGCTTTCTTT.